This T cell receptor (beta chain) was found in a study of CD4 T cells in relation to SARS-CoV-2 and coronaviruses. Study details: ViraFEST: roughly ten-day antigen culture of PBMCs, then TCR beta CDR3 sequencing. General study findings and limits: No crossreactivity against non-spike viral proteins was tested here.

A remark on this clone: Its specificity is unknown.

Assay used: immunoSEQ multiplex PCR; TCRdb lists only in-frame clones, some missing. Among 35,000 to 45,000 clones, over 70% were seen once, and the ten largest hold 0.95% to 1.5%. The CDR3 length is 15 residues. J lost 4 bases, V lost 2 bases, and 2 bases had no gene match. The germline V gene encodes CDR1 ENHRY and CDR2 SYGVKD. V and J are TRBV10-3 and TRBJ2-1, with TRBD2 matching over 10 bases. The specimen sequenced was naive CD4+ T cells from PBMCs, cultured in vitro. Subset given: naive CD4+ T cells isolated by negative enrichment. The sequence came from an adult with COVID-19. The CDR3 nucleotides read TGTGCCATCAGTGAGGGTAGCGGGAGGTACAATGAGCAGTTCTTC. As protein: CAISEGSGRYNEQFF.